This T cell receptor (beta chain) was sequenced during a study of T-cell reconstitution after alpha-beta-depleted transplantation in children listed by TCRdb under 2016. About the full investigation: Using TCR repertoire profiling, the study quantitatively followed how T-cell immune reconstitution unfolded in children after TCRalphabeta/CD19-depleted allogeneic hematopoietic cell transplantation. Results the study describes overall, beyond this receptor: In some patients, the high TCRbeta diversity seen at day 60 was put down to recipient T cells and intrathymic progenitors that had survived conditioning. Hyperexpanded clone frequencies declined over subsequent months; after one year, T-cell counts and TCRbeta diversity were mostly attributed to newly produced T cells. Apparently early alphabetaT-cell count recovery about two months after transplant reportedly relied on only several hundred rapidly expanded clones derived from non-depleted graft cells.

Including the terminal cysteine and phenylalanine, the CDR3 comprises 22 residues. Only CDR3 DNA remains: 66 bases, in frame from the first base. The CDR1 and CDR2 encoded by the germline V gene are MDHEN and SYDVKM. V ends up 2 bases short and J 1 base short, with an unmatched junction base count of 26. The time point tag for this specimen amounts to: day 60 (about 2 months) after transplantation. The sample's treatment or condition label is to be understood as: allogeneic hematopoietic cell transplantation with graft depleted of TCRalphabeta T cells and CD19 B cells. The transplant recipients were children given TCRalphabeta/CD19-depleted allogeneic hematopoietic cell grafts. This clonotype was seen ten or more times. Its antigen specificity is not known. It has no much larger one-base neighbor in the sample; base qualities were not kept. The method behind the library was PCR. Sequencer: Illumina HiSeq 2500. TCR library preparation used molecular barcoding, with unique molecular identifiers applied to normalize quantification of the TCRbeta repertoire. In TCRdb, the public reads were trimmed at Q25 with fastp and aligned with MiXCR, with productive beta chains retained. One record per CDR3 amino acid sequence lists the most common genes and DNA. This sample holds about 48,000 distinct CDR3 sequences; roughly 5% were observed only once. The ten top clones hold around 30% of the sample.

The specimen comprised PBMCs, mostly from graft donor cells, sampled 60 days after TCRalphabeta/CD19-depleted stem cell transplant. This sequence originates from a female patient aged 2-15 years who had a stem cell transplant for aplastic anemia, so the T cells may come from the graft donor. Recombination joined TRBV28 with TRBJ2-7; 7 bases in between match TRBD2. The CDR3 region reads CASSLSQVGPLTSRDGSYEQYF. The DNA reads TGTGCCAGCAGTTTAAGTCAGGTTGGACCCTTGACTAGCCGGGACGGTTCCTACGAGCAGTACTTC.